The T cell receptor (beta chain) under discussion was sequenced for a study of CD8+ T cells in alopecia areata. Sequencing used cDNA as its template, made by extracting RNA and reverse transcribing it. Repertoires were generated with immunoSEQ multiplex PCR, while TCRdb's copy carries only in-frame clones and drops some. The repertoire holds approximately 300,000 clones, 58% seen once, with less than 2% in the top ten. V lost 8 bases, J lost 3 bases, and 8 bases stayed unmatched. The CDR3 length is 14 residues. The germline gives CDR1 MNHNS, CDR2 SASEGT. Treatment indicated: oral pan-JAK inhibitor, 5-10 mg twice daily.

The J gene is TRBJ2-7, the V gene TRBV6-1, with 9 bases lining up with TRBD1. The material sequenced was CD4+ T cells sorted from blood, taken at week 24, from a patient treated with tofacitinib. This TCR came from a human donor with alopecia areata. The CDR3 coding sequence is TGTGCCAGCCTCCGGGACAGGGCCCGCTACGAGCAGTACTTC. Amino acids: CASLRDRARYEQYF.